This T cell receptor (beta chain) comes out of a study of T-cell memory formation after mild COVID-19. This clonotype came up many times. The CDR3 sequence is 15 residues long. Germline V gene lookup returns CDR1 SGHRS and CDR2 YFSETQ. V was shortened by 5 bases and J by 2 bases, with 17 bases between the two germline ends. TCRdb processed the 5' RACE reads anew with MiXCR; each CDR3 protein has one entry. The sample consists of roughly 130,000 distinct CDR3 sequences, 15% to 20% of them appearing once. The sequencing sample was made of PBMCs or a T cell subset sorted from them (not recorded which). This TCR was sampled from an adult woman who had mild COVID-19 (a few samples of this study predate the infection). Cell type and time point are not known. V usage is TRBV5-1 and J usage is TRBJ2-7; D is unresolved. The CDR3 sequence is CASSSNPTLTYEQYF. DNA of the CDR3: TGCGCCAGCAGTTCGAATCCGACACTGACCTACGAGCAGTACTTC.